This TCR beta chain was retrieved from a study of vaccination effects on CD4 cells after COVID-19. Worth noting for this clone: No antigen is known for it.

Measured with immunoSEQ multiplex PCR; TCRdb has only the in-frame clones, and not every one. The table shows roughly 30,000 clones, with over 70% occurring only once. V gave up 1 base and J gave up 4 bases, with 10 bases separating them. The CDR3 is 14 residues long. CDR1 is SEHNR and CDR2 is FQNEAQ in the germline V gene (reference sequence). Once cultured for 10 days, the cells underwent separation to obtain CD4+ T cells. Vaccination of participants consisted of two doses of either the BNT162b2 or mRNA-1273 vaccine. Sequences were derived from CD4+ T cells from PBMCs cultured without peptide, sampled after COVID-19 vaccination. J is TRBJ1-2 and V is TRBV7-9; a possible D gene is TRBD1 (6 bases). The sequence came from a human donor who received a COVID-19 vaccine. The CDR3 DNA reads TGTGCCAGCAGCTTAGGACAGGCCGCCTATGGCTACACCTTC. Its translation: CASSLGQAAYGYTF.